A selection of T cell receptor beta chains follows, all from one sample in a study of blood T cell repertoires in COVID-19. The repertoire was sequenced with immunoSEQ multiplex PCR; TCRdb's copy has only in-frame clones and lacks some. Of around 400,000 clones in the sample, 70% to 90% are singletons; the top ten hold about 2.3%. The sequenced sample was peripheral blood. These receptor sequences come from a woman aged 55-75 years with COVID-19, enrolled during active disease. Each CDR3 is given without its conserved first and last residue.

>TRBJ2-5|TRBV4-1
ASSPRGVQETQY
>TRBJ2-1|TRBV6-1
ASSDPGLAGHNEQF
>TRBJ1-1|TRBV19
ASSIRQGNTEAF
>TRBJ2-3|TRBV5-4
ASSLGGLTSTDTQY
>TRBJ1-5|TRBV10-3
AISENPGQGYNQPQH
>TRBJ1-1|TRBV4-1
ASSQQSAPREAF
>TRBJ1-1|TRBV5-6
ASSLRDNTEAF
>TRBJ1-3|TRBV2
ASSPGFGNTIY
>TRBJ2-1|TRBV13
ASSLGQGLEF
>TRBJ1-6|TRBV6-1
ASSEPVVVSPLH
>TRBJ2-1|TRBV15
ATSRVVTSSYNEQF
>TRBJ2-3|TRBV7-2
ASSSAASGGSSADTQY
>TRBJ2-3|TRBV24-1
ATSDIAGGADTQY
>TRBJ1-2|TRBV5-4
ASRPQGAVGGYT
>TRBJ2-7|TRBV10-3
AISDNYEQY
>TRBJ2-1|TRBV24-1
ATSERGWGEQF
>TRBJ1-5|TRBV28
ASSLPQGMSNQPQH
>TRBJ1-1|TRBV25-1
ASRRTGGQAF
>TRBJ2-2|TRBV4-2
ASSQEVLAGGAGELF
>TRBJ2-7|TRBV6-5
ATYGQAIYEQY
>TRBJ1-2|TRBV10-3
AIKPTGDYGYT
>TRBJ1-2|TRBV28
ASMSDRGYGYT
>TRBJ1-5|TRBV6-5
ASNTGIYQPQH
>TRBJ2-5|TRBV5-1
ASSWEPSGILQY
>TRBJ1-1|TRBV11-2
ASSLSAELSGAF
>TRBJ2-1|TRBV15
ATRLAGVSVEQF
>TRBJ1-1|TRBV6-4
ASSGGGGTEAF
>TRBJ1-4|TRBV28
ASSLRGYEKLF
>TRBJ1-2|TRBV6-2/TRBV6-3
ASSPRGGANYGYT
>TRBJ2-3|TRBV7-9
ASSLGGLAMTDTQY
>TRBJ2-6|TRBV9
ASSVRAGANVLT
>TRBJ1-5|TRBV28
ASSLLRAGAYNQPQH
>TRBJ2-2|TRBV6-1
ASSEWSEGNTGELF
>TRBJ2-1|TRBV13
ASSLTRQDKRQF
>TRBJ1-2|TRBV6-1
ASSEVRGYYT
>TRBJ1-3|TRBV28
ASSLSPGNGNTIY
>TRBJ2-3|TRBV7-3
ASSPMRVAQY
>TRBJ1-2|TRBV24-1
ATSDLGGGYT
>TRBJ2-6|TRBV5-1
ASSSRGMFGANVLT
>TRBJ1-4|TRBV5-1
ASMRSADEKLF
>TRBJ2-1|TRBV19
ASSISRGGNEQF
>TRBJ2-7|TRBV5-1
ASSWDTSSYEQY
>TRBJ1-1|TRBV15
ATSREANTEAF
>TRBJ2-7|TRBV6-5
ASSYSLLARSYEQY
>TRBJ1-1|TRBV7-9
ASSRIQDEAF
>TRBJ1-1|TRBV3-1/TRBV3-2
ASSPRRDTEAF